This T cell receptor (beta chain) came from a study of CD8 T cell repertoires and HIV-1 epitope variants. Study in general: Twenty-five autologous and known Gag and Nef epitope variant peptides each stimulated T cells separately.

Study results and caveats: Some ten antigen-specific TCR beta clonotypes were found; more than five seemed cross-reactive to variants.

Using immunoSEQ multiplex PCR, the repertoire was profiled, and TCRdb retains in-frame clones only, with some absent. The data contain 6,000 to 7,000 clones, 60% to 75% of them seen just once; the ten biggest clones take up less than 50%. A remark on this clone: The antigen is unknown.

The CDR3 totals 15 residues. CDR1 and CDR2 from the germline V gene are LGHNA and YSLEER. V shed 4 bases and J 6 bases; nucleotides not matched to a gene: 10. Specimen: cultured CD8+ T cells derived from PBMCs. The receptor comes from a male donor with HIV. The V call is TRBV4-3, the J call TRBJ2-7; 9 bases are shared with TRBD1. CDR3: CASSLSDRGEREQYF. CDR3 sequence (DNA): TGCGCCAGCAGCCTATCCGACAGGGGGGAACGCGAGCAGTACTTC.